Presented here are 20 T cell receptor beta chains from one specimen sequenced in a study of beta chain features in type 1 diabetes. Whole-study findings and limits: Across all four CD4+ subsets, people with type 1 diabetes showed modestly shorter TCRB CDR3s.

Every isolated RNA sample was fully reverse transcribed, so sequencing captured expressed TCRB transcripts. Sequencing used immunoSEQ multiplex PCR; TCRdb keeps in-frame clones, though not all of them. The data show 600,000 or so clones, 9.5% to 15% seen once. These TCRs' antigens remain unknown. Sequences were obtained from naive CD4+ T cells from blood. These receptors all stem from a man younger than 45 with type 1 diabetes.

CDR3 sequence: CASSIQTGAIGKFF. CDR3 nucleotide sequence: TGTGCCAGCAGCATACAGACAGGCGCCATTGGGAAGTTCTTC. The J gene is TRBJ2-1, the V gene TRBV7-9; possibly TRBD1 for D (6 bases). Trimming removed 5 bases from V and 14 bases from J, with 22 bases in between. Germline V lookup: CDR1 SEHNR, CDR2 FQNEAQ (reference sequence). The CDR3 totals 14 residues.

The rearrangement uses TRBV14 and TRBJ2-7; perhaps TRBD2 as D (6 bases). Germline CDR1 and CDR2: SGHDN and FVKESK. Trimming removed 0 bases at V and 3 bases at J, with 12 bases between. The CDR3 is 15 amino acids. The CDR3 bases are TGTGCCAGCAGCCAAGATGGCGGGGCTCACTACGAGCAGTACTTC. Its translation: CASSQDGGAHYEQYF.

This clone appeared a few times. This chain connects TRBV4-2 to TRBJ1-2, with D uncertain. In germline, CDR1 is LGHNA, CDR2 YNFKEQ. V was cut by 0 bases and J by 5 bases, with 16 bases left in between. The CDR3 consists of 16 residues. CDR3 DNA: TGTGCCAGCAGCCAAGAAAGCCGGACCGCACCTTATGGCTACACCTTC. It encodes CASSQESRTAPYGYTF.

This clone turned up a few times. This chain uses TRBV7-2 with TRBJ2-2, with 8 positions matching TRBD1. V lost 5 bases and J lost 4; bases outside the gene matches: 3. This CDR3 comprises 14 residues. From germline, CDR1 is SGHTA and CDR2 FQGNSA. The CDR3 DNA reads as TGTGCCAGCAGCCCTACAGGGGGCACCGGGGAGCTGTTTTTT. Translation gives CASSPTGGTGELFF.

The V call is TRBV7-2, the J call TRBJ1-2; tentatively, D is TRBD1 (6 bases). V lost 5 bases, J lost 2 bases, and 15 bases lay in between. The CDR3 runs 15 residues. Germline V gives CDR1 SGHTA, CDR2 FQGNSA. The CDR3 region has the DNA TGTGCCAGCAGCCCCCTGGGGGGCGGAAACTATGGCTACACCTTC. Translating it yields CASSPLGGGNYGYTF.

This rearrangement joins TRBV7-6 to TRBJ2-7, with a tentative D call TRBD1 (6 bases). The CDR3 totals 11 residues. Trimming took 3 bases from V and 6 from J, leaving 6 bases between them. Germline-derived CDR1 and CDR2 are SGHVS and FNYEAQ. CDR3 coding DNA: TGTGCCAGCAGCTTGACAGGCGAGCAGTACTTC. It translates to CASSLTGEQYF.

This chain joins TRBV6-5 and TRBJ1-1; D remains ambiguous. CDR3 size: 16 residues. Trimming removed 0 bases from V and 7 bases from J, with 18 bases in between. The germline gives CDR1 MNHEY, CDR2 SVGAGI. DNA for the CDR3: TGTGCCAGCAGTTACTCGATTGTTCGCGGAACCCGTGAAGCTTTCTTT. Its protein product is CASSYSIVRGTREAFF.

In nucleotides, the CDR3 is TGCAGCGTCCCCCCCTCCCAAACTTCGGGGGAGACCCAGTACTTC. Its protein product is CSVPPSQTSGETQYF. The chain links TRBV29-1 to TRBJ2-5; the D gene is possibly TRBD2 (5 bases). The CDR3 runs to 15 residues. The V and J ends lost 6 bases and 5 bases respectively, with 22 bases between them. The germline gives CDR1 SQVTM, CDR2 ANQGSEA.

This clone has just a few counts. The same CDR3 also results from other DNA sequences found in this sample. J is TRBJ2-7 and V is TRBV19; perhaps TRBD1 as D (5 bases). This CDR3 is built from 13 residues. The germline V and J ends were trimmed by 3 bases and 2 bases, with 8 bases remaining between them. Germline V lookup: CDR1 LNHDA, CDR2 SQIVND (reference sequence). The CDR3 spells CASSIGAAYEQYF. CDR3 DNA: TGTGCCAGTAGTATTGGGGCCGCCTACGAGCAGTACTTC.

This clone was counted a few times. This chain uses TRBV6-1 with TRBJ1-5, with TRBD1 matching over 8 bases. The CDR3 runs 15 residues. Germline CDR1 MNHNS, CDR2 SASEGT. The ends lost 7 bases at V and 3 bases at J; junction bases unmatched: 8. The chain's CDR3 is CASNPTGGHNQPQHF. The CDR3 coding sequence is TGTGCCAGCAACCCAACAGGGGGACACAATCAGCCCCAGCATTTT.

The chain combines TRBV7-9 with TRBJ2-7; 12 bases fit TRBD2. After removal of 5 bases from V and 2 bases from J, the junction contained 7 bases not matched to a gene. Germline V gene lookup returns CDR1 SEHNR and CDR2 FQNEAQ (reference sequence). This CDR3 has 16 amino acids. The CDR3 DNA follows: TGTGCCAGCAGCCCCCGACTAGCGGGGGTCACCTACGAGCAGTACTTC. Protein sequence: CASSPRLAGVTYEQYF. The variable domain in full, with the rest retrieved from reference TRBV7-9 and TRBJ2-7, is DTGVSQNPRHKITKRGQNVTFRCDPISEHNRLYWYRQTLGQGPEFLTYFQNEAQLEKSRLLSDRFSAERPKGSFSTLEIQRTEQGDSAMYLCASSPRLAGVTYEQYFGPGTRLTVT.

There are a few counts of this clone. The V gene is TRBV6-1, the J gene TRBJ2-1, with a tentative D call TRBD1 (6 bases). The CDR3 runs 14 residues. Germline CDR1 reads MNHNS; CDR2 reads SASEGT. V dropped 6 bases and J dropped 5 bases, with 14 bases sitting between them. Here the CDR3 reads CASSPGHPDNEQFF. The CDR3 coding sequence is TGTGCCAGCAGCCCGGGACATCCGGACAATGAGCAGTTCTTC.

V usage is TRBV18 and J usage is TRBJ1-2, with 7 bases lining up with TRBD1. V shed 3 bases, J shed 5 bases, and the junction held 3 bases outside the gene matches. CDR3 length: 13 amino acids. The germline CDR1 and CDR2 sequences are KGHSH and LQKENI. DNA for the CDR3: TGTGCCAGCTCACCGGGACAGCGATATGGCTACACCTTC. Its translation is CASSPGQRYGYTF.

The genes are TRBV27 and TRBJ1-5, with D hard to call. V was shortened by 2 bases and J by 6 bases, with 11 bases between the two germline ends. This CDR3 has 14 amino acids. The germline CDR1 and CDR2 sequences are MNHEY and SMNVEV (reference sequence). The chain's CDR3 is CASSLTGWVQPQHF. Here the CDR3 DNA reads TGTGCCAGCAGTTTAACGGGGTGGGTTCAGCCCCAGCATTTT.

CDR3 DNA: TGTGCCAGCAGCTTAGAAGAAAGCCAGCCCCAGCATTTT. Translated, it gives CASSLEESQPQHF. V usage is TRBV7-9 and J usage is TRBJ1-5; no clear D gene. The CDR3 runs 13 residues. Trimming removed 1 base at V and 7 bases at J, with 8 bases between. In germline, CDR1 is SEHNR, CDR2 FQNEAQ (reference sequence).

This clone was detected only a few times. The J gene is TRBJ1-2, the V gene TRBV19, with a weak D call TRBD1 (6 bases). This CDR3 region has 13 residues. V shed 5 bases and J shed 4 bases, with 11 bases lying between them. Germline CDR1 LNHDA, CDR2 SQIVND (reference sequence). CDR3 in DNA: TGTGCCAGTAGTCCCGACAGGTCCTATGGCTACACCTTC. Its protein product is CASSPDRSYGYTF.

The chain is built from TRBV14 and TRBJ2-1; 11 positions agree with TRBD2. CDR1 is SGHDN, CDR2 FVKESK, per germline. After removal of 1 base from V and 0 bases from J, the junction contained 5 bases not matched to a gene. This CDR3 is 18 amino acids long. The CDR3 DNA sequence: TGTGCCAGCAGCCAAGTTAGCGGGGGGGCGAGCTCCTACAATGAGCAGTTCTTC. It codes for CASSQVSGGASSYNEQFF.

The rearrangement uses TRBV28 and TRBJ1-2, with D uncertain. V lost 4 bases to trimming and J lost 4 bases, with 13 bases between them. Per the germline V gene, CDR1 is MDHEN and CDR2 is SYDVKM. This CDR3 spans 14 amino acids. CDR3 DNA: TGTGCCAGCAGTTCACACAGTGGAGGCTATGGCTACACCTTC. Encoded protein: CASSSHSGGYGYTF.

This chain uses TRBV30 with TRBJ2-7; TRBD2 matches 7 bases. CDR3 length: 15 amino acids. V was clipped by 1 base and J by 1 base; unmatched bases: 7. CDR1 is GTSNPN, CDR2 SVGIG, per germline (reference sequence). The CDR3 bases are TGTGCCTGGAGTGGAGACCTGCGGGGGTCCTACGAGCAGTACTTC. Translated, it gives CAWSGDLRGSYEQYF.

CDR3 residues: CASSLTMTSRPEQYF. CDR3 nucleotide sequence: TGTGCCAGCAGCCTGACGATGACTAGCCGCCCCGAGCAGTACTTC. This chain joins TRBV7-2 and TRBJ2-7, with 7 positions matching TRBD2. Trimming removed 5 bases from V and 6 bases from J; junction bases left unmatched: 13. The CDR3 length is 15 residues. Germline V gives CDR1 SGHTA, CDR2 FQGNSA.